There are a few counts of the clone carrying this T cell receptor (beta chain). PCR primers comprised 60 Vbeta and 13 Jbeta primers. Generated by immunoSEQ multiplex PCR, the TCRdb table keeps only in-frame clones and is missing some. Among about 160,000 clones listed, roughly 75% were seen once. These data come from a study of cytomegalovirus exposure and HLA in healthy donors. The V gene's germline CDR1 is SGHRS and CDR2 YFSETQ. The CDR3 runs to 15 residues. V gave up 0 bases and J gave up 2 bases, with 12 bases separating them. Material: PBMCs. V gene TRBV5-1 combines with J gene TRBJ2-7, with no clear D. This TCR derives from a female donor in good health and CMV-seronegative. CDR3 region: CASSLELDKAYEQYF. The CDR3 bases are TGCGCCAGCAGCTTGGAGCTAGATAAAGCCTACGAGCAGTACTTC.